Sequencing of this T cell receptor (beta chain) was carried out in a study of blood T cell repertoires in COVID-19. Overall study: Acute and convalescent COVID-19 specimens originated in the United States, Italy and Spain. Sample material is recorded as cDNA or gDNA derived from T cells, B-cell-depleted T cells, or PBMCs.

V shed 4 bases and J shed 2 bases, with 13 bases lying between them. Germline V gives CDR1 SGHNT, CDR2 YYREEE (reference sequence). There are 14 residues in the CDR3. In the authors' workflow: How many nucleated cells were present was estimated from reference gene primer amplification. Assay used: immunoSEQ multiplex PCR; TCRdb lists only in-frame clones, some missing. D and trimming come from the DNA, and the V and J calls and clone size come from that table. The data contain over 250,000 clones, roughly 88% of them singletons. Source material: peripheral blood. The source is a woman aged 30 to 39 with acute or convalescent COVID-19. This chain joins TRBV5-4 and TRBJ2-7; no clear D. CDR3 DNA: TGTGCCAGCAGCCCACCTGGCGGCCCCTACGAGCAGTACTTC. Translation gives CASSPPGGPYEQYF. Full variable domain (remainder filled in from reference TRBV5-4 and TRBJ2-7): ETGVTQSPTHLIKTRGQQVTLRCSSQSGHNTVSWYQQALGQGPQFIFQYYREEENGRGNFPPRFSGLQFPNYSSELNVNALELDDSALYLCASSPPGGPYEQYFGPGTRLTVT.